This T cell receptor (beta chain) was recorded in a study of cytotoxic CD8 clonotypes in ibrutinib-treated CLL. The study, taken as a whole, reports: Starting clonality was above that of age-matched healthy donors and tracked circulating CD8+ T-cell counts.

Assay: immunoSEQ multiplex PCR; the TCRdb copy retains only in-frame clones and omits some. The sample includes some 150,000 clones, more than 75% of them seen just once. This CDR3 spans 13 amino acids. V was trimmed by 4 bases and J by 6 bases, leaving 12 bases between them. The germline V gene encodes CDR1 SGHDN and CDR2 FVKESK. Comment on this clone: Its antigen remains unknown.

The sequencing here drew on PBMCs, taken after 24 months of ibrutinib treatment. The V gene is TRBV14, the J gene TRBJ1-1; D perhaps matches TRBD1 (5 bases). The TCR sequence derives from a human donor with chronic lymphocytic leukemia. The CDR3 DNA reads as TGTGCCAGCAGCCCTCGACAGTGGGCTGAAGCTTTCTTT. Residues: CASSPRQWAEAFF.